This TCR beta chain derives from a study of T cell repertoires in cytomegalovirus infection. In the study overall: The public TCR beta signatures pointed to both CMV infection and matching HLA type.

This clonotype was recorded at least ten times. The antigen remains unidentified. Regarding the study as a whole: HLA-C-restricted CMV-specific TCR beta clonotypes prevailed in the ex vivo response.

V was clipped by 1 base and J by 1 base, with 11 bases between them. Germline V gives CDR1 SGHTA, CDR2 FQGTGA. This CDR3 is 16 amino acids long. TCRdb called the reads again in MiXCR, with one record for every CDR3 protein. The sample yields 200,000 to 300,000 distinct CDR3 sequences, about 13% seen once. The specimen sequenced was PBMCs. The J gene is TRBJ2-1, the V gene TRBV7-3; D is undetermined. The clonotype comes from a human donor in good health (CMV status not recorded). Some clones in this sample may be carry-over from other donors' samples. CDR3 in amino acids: CASSLSGSPSYNEQFF. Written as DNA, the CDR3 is TGTGCCAGCAGCTTAAGTGGTAGCCCTTCCTACAATGAGCAGTTCTTC.